Sequencing of this T cell receptor beta chain was carried out in a study of human T cells and chemical hapten exposure. Between the trimmed V and J ends, which lost 3 bases and 0 bases, there was a span of 12 bases. In germline, CDR1 is DFQATT, CDR2 SNEGSKA (reference sequence). The CDR3 has 15 amino acids. This clonotype was detected many times. The library tagged each cDNA molecule with unique molecular identifiers. TCRdb independently ran MiXCR on the RACE reads; one entry per CDR3 protein. The profile covers under 100,000 distinct CDR3 sequences, with over 9.5% appearing a single time and 5% taken by the ten largest. Time point defined: patch test 2, 6 weeks after DPC sensitization. The treatment is: therapeutic diphenylcyclopropenone sensitization with weekly scalp DPC.

The chain combines TRBV20-1 with TRBJ1-5; the D is unclear. The sequenced sample was whole blood, obtained in connection with sensitization to the hapten diphenylcyclopropenone (DPC). This TCR was recovered from a woman aged 45-65 years with alopecia areata. Some clones in this sample may be carry-over from other donors' samples. The DNA for the CDR3 is TGCAGTGCTAGGGCCTCAATAAATAGCAATCAGCCCCAGCATTTT. It specifies CSARASINSNQPQHF.